These T cell receptor beta chains were read from a single sample in a study of identical twins. TCRdb redid the calling of the 5' RACE reads with MiXCR, one entry per CDR3 protein. This sample has more than 400,000 distinct CDR3 sequences; 12% to 15% occur once, and the top ten carry less than 0.5%. In addition, the sample was reused for a study of yellow fever vaccine responses in identical twins.

Material for sequencing was CD4+ T cells sorted from blood. These receptors originate from a woman between 18 and 29 years old in good health. The CDR3 runs from the conserved cysteine through the conserved F or W. The D gene is left open where the match is weak. Size is stated for part of the rows, as once, few or many counts, or as a class when the clone is expanded.

v_call	d_call	clone_size	j_call	cdr3_aa	cdr3_nt
TRBV18	-	-	TRBJ1-3	CASSDLSGNTIYF	TGTGCCAGCTCGGACTTATCTGGAAACACCATATATTTT
TRBV5-1	-	many	TRBJ1-1	CASSLVQGTEAFF	TGCGCCAGCAGCTTGGTCCAGGGCACTGAAGCTTTCTTT
TRBV5-1	-	-	TRBJ1-4	CASSPPGEKLFF	TGCGCCAGCAGTCCGCCGGGGGAAAAACTGTTTTTT
TRBV5-6	-	-	TRBJ2-1	CASSLAGEIPYNEQFF	TGTGCCAGCAGCTTGGCCGGAGAGATACCGTACAATGAGCAGTTCTTC
TRBV11-2	TRBD2	-	TRBJ2-1	CASSLGLAGRNSYNEQFF	TGTGCCAGCAGCTTGGGACTAGCGGGACGAAACTCCTACAATGAGCAGTTCTTC
TRBV12-3/TRBV12-4	TRBD1	-	TRBJ2-1	CASSRQGPTYNEQFF	TGTGCCAGCAGTCGACAGGGCCCCACCTACAATGAGCAGTTCTTC
TRBV5-1	-	-	TRBJ2-2	CASSSAGTHTGELFF	TGCGCCAGCAGCTCTGCCGGGACACACACCGGGGAGCTGTTTTTT
TRBV7-3	-	-	TRBJ2-5	CASSLWTRQETQYF	TGTGCCAGCAGCTTATGGACACGTCAAGAGACCCAGTACTTC
TRBV5-1	-	few	TRBJ1-1	CASSFGHPNTEAFF	TGCGCCAGCAGCTTCGGGCACCCGAACACTGAAGCTTTCTTT
TRBV3-1	TRBD2	few	TRBJ2-4	CATCLRTSGTRVDIQYF	TGTGCCACCTGCCTAAGGACTAGCGGCACCCGCGTCGACATTCAGTACTTC
TRBV5-1	TRBD2	few	TRBJ2-5	CASHASGRVQETQYF	TGCGCCAGCCACGCTAGCGGGAGGGTCCAAGAGACCCAGTACTTC
TRBV29-1	TRBD2	few	TRBJ2-2	CSGGLANTGELFF	TGCAGCGGTGGACTAGCGAACACCGGGGAGCTGTTTTTT
TRBV27	-	few	TRBJ1-5	CASSLSGLGRGNQPQHF	TGTGCCAGCAGTTTATCGGGTTTGGGCAGGGGCAATCAGCCCCAGCATTTT
TRBV5-1	TRBD2	-	TRBJ2-5	CASTSGTSIAQETQYF	TGCGCCAGCACCTCCGGGACTAGCATAGCACAAGAGACCCAGTACTTC
TRBV20-1	-	few	TRBJ2-1	CSGERGVDRNEQFF	TGCAGTGGGGAGAGGGGGGTCGACCGCAATGAGCAGTTCTTC
TRBV29-1	TRBD1	few	TRBJ1-2	CSALVGGRGYTF	TGCAGCGCGTTAGTAGGGGGCCGGGGCTACACCTTC
TRBV12-3/TRBV12-4	-	few	TRBJ1-5	CASSQGQGLNQPQHF	TGTGCCAGCTCCCAGGGGCAGGGCCTAAATCAGCCCCAGCATTTT
TRBV12-3/TRBV12-4	-	-	TRBJ2-3	CASSYRAPSTDTQYF	TGTGCCAGCAGTTACAGGGCGCCTAGCACAGATACGCAGTATTTT
TRBV5-5	TRBD2	few	TRBJ2-2	CASSPRTSGELFF	TGTGCCAGCAGCCCCCGGACTAGCGGGGAGCTGTTTTTT
TRBV2	-	few	TRBJ2-2	CASSRRDGELFF	TGTGCCAGCAGTAGGCGGGACGGGGAGCTGTTTTTT
TRBV3-1	-	few	TRBJ1-1	CASSQGSMNTEAFF	TGTGCCAGCAGCCAAGGATCCATGAACACTGAAGCTTTCTTT
TRBV7-9	TRBD2	few	TRBJ2-4	CASSSTSWGVNIQYF	TGTGCCAGCAGCTCGACTAGCTGGGGGGTGAACATTCAGTACTTC
TRBV5-1	TRBD1	few	TRBJ1-1	CASSFGQGIPNTEAFF	TGCGCCAGCAGCTTTGGACAGGGGATTCCGAACACTGAAGCTTTCTTT
TRBV7-9	-	-	TRBJ2-5	CASSLSPSPMTQYF	TGTGCCAGCAGCTTGTCACCGAGTCCGATGACCCAGTACTTC
TRBV7-9	-	few	TRBJ1-2	CASSSQGLGYTF	TGTGCCAGCAGCTCACAGGGATTAGGCTACACCTTC
TRBV4-1	-	-	TRBJ1-2	CASSQVGPKREGYTF	TGCGCCAGCAGCCAAGTTGGGCCCAAAAGGGAGGGCTACACCTTC
TRBV9	-	-	TRBJ2-1	CASSPDSGLYNEQFF	TGTGCCAGCAGCCCTGACAGTGGTCTTTACAATGAGCAGTTCTTC
TRBV12-3/TRBV12-4	-	few	TRBJ1-6	CASSLVETANSPLHF	TGTGCCAGCAGTTTAGTTGAGACAGCTAATTCACCCCTCCACTTT
TRBV4-1	TRBD2	-	TRBJ2-5	CASSQTGLAAETQYF	TGCGCCAGCAGCCAAACGGGACTAGCCGCTGAGACCCAGTACTTC
TRBV7-3	-	many	TRBJ2-1	CASSLMNREQFF	TGTGCCAGCAGCTTGATGAACCGGGAGCAGTTCTTC
TRBV10-3	-	few	TRBJ2-1	CAISGGGSGYNEQFF	TGTGCCATCAGTGGGGGGGGCTCGGGCTACAATGAGCAGTTCTTC
TRBV5-1	-	few	TRBJ2-1	CASRVRPDFNEQFF	TGCGCCAGCAGGGTTCGACCAGATTTCAATGAGCAGTTCTTC
TRBV18	-	few	TRBJ2-1	CASSPRKTDWNEQFF	TGTGCCAGCTCACCACGTAAGACCGATTGGAATGAGCAGTTCTTC
TRBV5-1	-	-	TRBJ2-7	CASSLVAVGEQYF	TGCGCCAGCAGCTTGGTCGCAGTGGGGGAGCAGTACTTC
TRBV5-5	TRBD1	few	TRBJ2-1	CASSLNGQGTYNEQFF	TGTGCCAGCAGCCTCAACGGACAGGGCACCTACAATGAGCAGTTCTTC
TRBV20-1	TRBD2	-	TRBJ2-2	CSARPPTGGGTGELFF	TGCAGTGCTAGACCCCCGACGGGAGGAGGCACCGGGGAGCTGTTTTTT
TRBV6-5	-	few	TRBJ2-7	CASSYYGGRSGDEQYF	TGTGCCAGCAGTTACTACGGCGGTAGATCGGGGGACGAGCAGTACTTC
TRBV6-1	-	few	TRBJ2-3	CASSESGTDTQYF	TGTGCCAGCAGTGAATCAGGCACAGATACGCAGTATTTT
TRBV2	TRBD2	-	TRBJ2-7	CASRRGNSGSGGGEQYF	TGTGCCAGCAGGAGGGGAAATAGCGGGAGCGGAGGAGGTGAGCAGTACTTC
TRBV12-3/TRBV12-4	-	-	TRBJ1-1	CASSLSKGFPGAFF	TGTGCCAGCAGTTTGAGTAAGGGGTTCCCTGGGGCTTTCTTT
TRBV10-1	TRBD1	few	TRBJ2-2	CASRDDRGNTGELFF	TGCGCCAGCAGGGATGACAGGGGGAACACCGGGGAGCTGTTTTTT
TRBV10-1	TRBD2	-	TRBJ2-7	CASSSGTSGPYEQYF	TGCGCCAGCAGTTCCGGGACTAGCGGACCCTACGAGCAGTACTTC
TRBV4-1	TRBD1	few	TRBJ2-2	CASSQDLGTGRGTGELFF	TGCGCCAGCAGCCAAGATCTGGGGACAGGGAGGGGTACCGGGGAGCTGTTTTTT
TRBV20-1	TRBD1	-	TRBJ1-6	CSAREGARDSPLHF	TGCAGTGCGAGAGAGGGGGCTCGGGATTCACCCCTCCACTTT
TRBV20-1	TRBD2	many	TRBJ2-1	CSATQTSGLHNEQFF	TGCAGTGCTACCCAGACTAGCGGGTTGCACAATGAGCAGTTCTTC
TRBV29-1	TRBD2	-	TRBJ2-4	CSVTGGSKNIQYF	TGCAGCGTCACGGGGGGGAGCAAAAACATTCAGTACTTC
TRBV20-1	-	-	TRBJ2-3	CSAAAGLAIDTQYF	TGCAGTGCCGCCGCGGGGCTAGCAATAGATACGCAGTATTTT
TRBV19	TRBD2	-	TRBJ2-2	CASSKLATGELFF	TGTGCCAGTAGTAAACTAGCGACCGGGGAGCTGTTTTTT
TRBV24-1	TRBD2	-	TRBJ2-1	CATRATGLAGRWFF	TGTGCCACCAGGGCCACAGGACTAGCGGGAAGGTGGTTCTTC
TRBV6-5	-	-	TRBJ1-4	CASSFRERNEKLFF	TGTGCCAGCAGTTTCAGGGAGAGGAATGAAAAACTGTTTTTT
TRBV5-4	-	few	TRBJ2-1	CASSPQQGGIYNEQFF	TGTGCCAGCAGCCCCCAACAGGGTGGAATCTACAATGAGCAGTTCTTC
TRBV7-9	-	few	TRBJ2-5	CASSPGGAQETQYF	TGTGCCAGCAGCCCTGGGGGGGCGCAAGAGACCCAGTACTTC
TRBV12-3/TRBV12-4	TRBD1	-	TRBJ2-5	CASCFLSSDRGQKETQYF	TGTGCCAGCTGTTTCCTTTCTTCGGACAGGGGGCAAAAAGAGACCCAGTACTTC
TRBV27	-	-	TRBJ1-5	CASSLLPDSNQPQHF	TGTGCCAGCAGTTTACTCCCCGATAGCAATCAGCCCCAGCATTTT